Below, 5 T cell receptor beta chains from the same sample are listed, as sequenced in a study of shared clonotypes between healthy human individuals. The assay was immunoSEQ multiplex PCR, and TCRdb's table has in-frame clones only and misses some. The sample has about 95,000 clones, roughly 69% seen once. The sequencing sample was made of memory CD8+ T cells sorted from blood. The subset: CD45RO+ cells pooled with CCR7-negative TemRA cells. The receptors come from a man under 40 in good health.

The J gene is TRBJ2-5, the V gene TRBV25-1, with unresolved D. Trimming cost V 4 bases and J 3 bases, with 15 bases left between them. The CDR3 totals 15 residues. Germline-derived CDR1 and CDR2 are MGHDK and SYGVNS. CDR3 amino acids: CASSAPERPEETQYF. CDR3 in DNA: TGTGCCAGCAGTGCCCCCGAGAGACCGGAAGAGACCCAGTACTTC.

The chain recombines TRBV4-1 with TRBJ2-1, with D possibly matching TRBD2 (5 bases). Deletions cut 1 base from V and 6 bases from J, with 10 bases between. Germline assignment: CDR1 MGHRA and CDR2 YSYEKL. The CDR3 covers 14 residues. Here the CDR3 DNA reads TGCGCCAGCAGCCAAGGTCCCGGGATCAATGAGCAGTTCTTC. This codes for CASSQGPGINEQFF.

A single count supports this clone. The chain links TRBV6-1 to TRBJ1-2; a weak D match, TRBD1 (6 bases). The CDR3 length is 15 residues. Germline CDR1 and CDR2: MNHNS and SASEGT. The V gene lost 7 bases and the J gene lost 5 bases, with 20 bases spanning the gap. In DNA, the CDR3 is TGTGCCAGCACCCCGACCAGGGGTAATGGGTATGGCTACACCTTC. Its translation: CASTPTRGNGYGYTF.

The sample holds a few counts of this clone. This chain uses TRBV11-2 with TRBJ2-7, with D tentatively TRBD2 (5 bases). The V end lost 2 bases, the J end lost 7 bases, and 24 bases lay between the germline ends. Germline values: CDR1 SGHAT, CDR2 FQNNGV. The CDR3 extends over 17 amino acids. The CDR3 DNA follows: TGTGCCAGCAGCTTATTCCCCGCCGGGCCGGCTACGGGGGAGCAGTACTTC. The encoded protein is CASSLFPAGPATGEQYF.

The chain has TRBV18 and TRBJ2-1; 10 nucleotides match TRBD1. The germline V gene has CDR1 KGHSH and CDR2 LQKENI. V dropped 5 bases and J dropped 7; count of bases not matched to a gene: 11. The CDR3 has 16 amino acids. In DNA, the CDR3 is TGTGCCAGCTCAGTGTGGACAGGGGGGAGTTGGAATGAGCAGTTCTTC. It specifies CASSVWTGGSWNEQFF.